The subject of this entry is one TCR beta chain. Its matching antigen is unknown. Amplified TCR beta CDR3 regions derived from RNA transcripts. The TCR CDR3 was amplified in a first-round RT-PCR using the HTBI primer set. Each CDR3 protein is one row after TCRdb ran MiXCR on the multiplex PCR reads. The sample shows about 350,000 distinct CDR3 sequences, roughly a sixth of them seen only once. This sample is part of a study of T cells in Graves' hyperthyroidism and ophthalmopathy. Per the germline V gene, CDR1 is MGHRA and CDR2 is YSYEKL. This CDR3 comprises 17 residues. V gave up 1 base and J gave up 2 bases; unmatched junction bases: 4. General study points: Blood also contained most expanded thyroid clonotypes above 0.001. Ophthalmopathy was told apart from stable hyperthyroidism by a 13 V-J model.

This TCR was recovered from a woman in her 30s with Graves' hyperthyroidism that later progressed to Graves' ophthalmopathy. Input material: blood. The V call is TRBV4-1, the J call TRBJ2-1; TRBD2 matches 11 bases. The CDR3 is CASSQAGSGRAYNEQFF. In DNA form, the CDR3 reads TGCGCCAGCAGCCAAGCTGGTAGCGGGAGGGCCTACAATGAGCAGTTCTTC.